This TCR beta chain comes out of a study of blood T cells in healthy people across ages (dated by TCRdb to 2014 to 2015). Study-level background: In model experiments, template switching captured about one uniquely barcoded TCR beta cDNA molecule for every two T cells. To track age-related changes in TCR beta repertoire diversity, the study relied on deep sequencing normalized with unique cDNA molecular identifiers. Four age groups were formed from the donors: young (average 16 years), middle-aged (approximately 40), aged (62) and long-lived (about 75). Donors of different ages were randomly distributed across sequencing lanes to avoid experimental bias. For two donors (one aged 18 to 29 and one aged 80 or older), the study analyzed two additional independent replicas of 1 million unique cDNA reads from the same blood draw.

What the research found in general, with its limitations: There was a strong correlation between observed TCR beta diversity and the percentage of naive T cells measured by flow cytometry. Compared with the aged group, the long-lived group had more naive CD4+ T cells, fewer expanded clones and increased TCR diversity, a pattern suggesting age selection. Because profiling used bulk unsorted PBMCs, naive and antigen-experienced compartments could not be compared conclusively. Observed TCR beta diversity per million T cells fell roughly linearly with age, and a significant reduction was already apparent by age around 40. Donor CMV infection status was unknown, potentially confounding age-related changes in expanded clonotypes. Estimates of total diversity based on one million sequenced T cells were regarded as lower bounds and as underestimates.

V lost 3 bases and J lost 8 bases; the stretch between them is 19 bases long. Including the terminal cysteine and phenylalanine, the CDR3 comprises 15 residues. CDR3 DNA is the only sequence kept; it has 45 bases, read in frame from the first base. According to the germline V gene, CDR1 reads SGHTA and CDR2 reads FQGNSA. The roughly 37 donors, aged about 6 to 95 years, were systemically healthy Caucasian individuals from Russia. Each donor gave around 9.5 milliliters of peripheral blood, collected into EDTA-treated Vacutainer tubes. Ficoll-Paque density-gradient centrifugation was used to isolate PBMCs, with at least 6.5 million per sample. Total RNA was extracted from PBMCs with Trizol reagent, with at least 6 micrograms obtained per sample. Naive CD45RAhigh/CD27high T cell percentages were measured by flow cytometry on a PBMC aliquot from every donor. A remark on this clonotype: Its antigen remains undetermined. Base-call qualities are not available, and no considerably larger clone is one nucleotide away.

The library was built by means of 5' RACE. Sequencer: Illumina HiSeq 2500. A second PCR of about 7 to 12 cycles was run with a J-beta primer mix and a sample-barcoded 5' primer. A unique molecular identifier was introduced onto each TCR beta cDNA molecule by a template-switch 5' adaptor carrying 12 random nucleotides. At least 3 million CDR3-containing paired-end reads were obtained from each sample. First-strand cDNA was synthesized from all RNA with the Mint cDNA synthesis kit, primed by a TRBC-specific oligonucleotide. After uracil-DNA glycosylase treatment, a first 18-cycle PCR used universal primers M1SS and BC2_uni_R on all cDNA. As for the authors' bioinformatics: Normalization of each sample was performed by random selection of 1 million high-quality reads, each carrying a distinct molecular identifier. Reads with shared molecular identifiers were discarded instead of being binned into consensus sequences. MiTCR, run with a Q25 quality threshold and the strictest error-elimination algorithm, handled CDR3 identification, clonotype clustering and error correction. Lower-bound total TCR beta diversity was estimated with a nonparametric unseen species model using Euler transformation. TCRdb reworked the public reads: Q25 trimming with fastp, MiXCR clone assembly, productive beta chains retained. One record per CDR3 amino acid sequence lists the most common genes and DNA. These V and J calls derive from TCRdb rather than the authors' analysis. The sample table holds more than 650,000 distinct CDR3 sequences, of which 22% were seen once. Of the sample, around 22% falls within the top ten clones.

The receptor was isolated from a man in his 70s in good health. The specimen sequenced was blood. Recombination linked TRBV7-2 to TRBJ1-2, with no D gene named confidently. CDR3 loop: CASSFWEKKKGGYTF. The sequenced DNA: TGTGCCAGCAGCTTTTGGGAGAAGAAAAAGGGCGGCTACACCTTC.